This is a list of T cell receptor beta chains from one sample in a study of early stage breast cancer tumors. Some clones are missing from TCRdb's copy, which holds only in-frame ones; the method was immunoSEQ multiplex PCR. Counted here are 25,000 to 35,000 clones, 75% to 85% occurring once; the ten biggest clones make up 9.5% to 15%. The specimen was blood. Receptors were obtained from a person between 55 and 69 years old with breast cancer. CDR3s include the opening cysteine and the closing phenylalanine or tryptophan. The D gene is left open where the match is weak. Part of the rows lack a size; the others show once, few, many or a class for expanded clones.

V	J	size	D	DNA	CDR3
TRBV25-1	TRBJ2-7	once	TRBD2	TGTGCCAGCAGTGGTTCCTCGGGGGGGGCCTACGAGCAGTACTTC	CASSGSSGGAYEQYF
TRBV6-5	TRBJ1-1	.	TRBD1	TGTGCCAGCAGGAAGGACAGGGGCGGCACTGAAGCTTTCTTT	CASRKDRGGTEAFF
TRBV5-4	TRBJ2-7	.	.	TGTGCCAGCAGCCCTACCGGACAGCTTGGGGAGCAGTACTTC	CASSPTGQLGEQYF
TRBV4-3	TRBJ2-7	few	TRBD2	TGCGCCAGCAGCCAGGGGACTAGCGGGACTAGCGAGCAGTACTTC	CASSQGTSGTSEQYF
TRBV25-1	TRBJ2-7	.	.	TGTGCCAGCAGTATTGCGGGGAGGGGGTTGGACGAGCAGTACTTC	CASSIAGRGLDEQYF
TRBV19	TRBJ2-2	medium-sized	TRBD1	TGTGCCAGTAGTACCAAAGACAGGGGCGGAAACACCGGGGAGCTGTTTTTT	CASSTKDRGGNTGELFF
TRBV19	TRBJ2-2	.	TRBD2	TGTGCCAGTAGTTCTGGACTAGCCCCCGGGGAGCTGTTTTTT	CASSSGLAPGELFF
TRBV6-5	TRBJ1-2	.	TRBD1	TGTGCCAGCTGGGACAGCGTCAACTATGGCTACACCTTC	CASWDSVNYGYTF
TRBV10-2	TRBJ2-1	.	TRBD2	TGCGCCAGCACCATAGCGGGAGGGCCGGGAGAGCAGTTCTTC	CASTIAGGPGEQFF
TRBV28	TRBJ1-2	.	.	TGTGCCAGCAGCCCCCGGACAGCCCTTCACTATGGCTACACCTTC	CASSPRTALHYGYTF
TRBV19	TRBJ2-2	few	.	TGTGCCAGTAGTATATTGGGCGGGATGAACACCGGGGAGCTGTTTTTT	CASSILGGMNTGELFF
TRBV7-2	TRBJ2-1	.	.	TGTGCCAGCAGCTCACAGGTCAGCTCCTACAATGAGCAGTTCTTC	CASSSQVSSYNEQFF
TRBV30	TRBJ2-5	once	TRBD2	TGTGCCTGGAGTCCCCTAGCGGGAGGGTACCAAGAGACCCAGTACTTC	CAWSPLAGGYQETQYF
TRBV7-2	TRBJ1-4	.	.	TGTGCCAGCAGCTTAGGAGGGGGACGTGAAAAACTGTTTTTT	CASSLGGGREKLFF
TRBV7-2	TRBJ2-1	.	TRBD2	TGTGCCAGCAGCCCCCGGACTAGCGGAGGGAATGAGCAGTTCTTC	CASSPRTSGGNEQFF
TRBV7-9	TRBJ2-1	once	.	TGTGCAAGCGGTGGGGTTAGCGATGAGCAGTTCTTC	CASGGVSDEQFF
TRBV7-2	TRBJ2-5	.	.	TGTGCCAGCAGCTTAGCCCTAGCGGAGACCCAGTACTTC	CASSLALAETQYF
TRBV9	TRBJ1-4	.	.	TGTGCCAGCAGCGTAGGCACGGGAGGCGACGAAAAACTGTTTTTT	CASSVGTGGDEKLFF
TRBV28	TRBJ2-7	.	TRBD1	TGTGCCAGCAGTTTGACAGGGCGGGAGCAGTACTTC	CASSLTGREQYF
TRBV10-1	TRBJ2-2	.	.	TGCGCCAGCAGTGGACAGCCGAACACCGGGGAGCTGTTTTTT	CASSGQPNTGELFF
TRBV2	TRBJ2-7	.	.	TGTGCCAGCAGCTCCCTCTCGAGCGCCCTCTCCTACGAGCAGTACTTC	CASSSLSSALSYEQYF
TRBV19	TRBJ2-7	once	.	TGTGCCAGTAGTAATGCGGGACAGAAGCAGTACTTC	CASSNAGQKQYF
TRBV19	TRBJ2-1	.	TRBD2	TGTGCCAGTACCTCGGGGACTAGCGGAGGCAATGAGCAGTTCTTC	CASTSGTSGGNEQFF
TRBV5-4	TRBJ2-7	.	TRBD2	TGTGCCAGCAGCTATAGCGGGAGGCCCTACGAGCAGTACTTC	CASSYSGRPYEQYF
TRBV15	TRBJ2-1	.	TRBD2	TGTGCCACCAGCAGAGGAACTAGCGGGGCATACAATGAGCAGTTCTTC	CATSRGTSGAYNEQFF
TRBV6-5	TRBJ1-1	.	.	TGTGCCAGCAGTACCCCCACAGGCCACCCTGAAGCTTTCTTT	CASSTPTGHPEAFF
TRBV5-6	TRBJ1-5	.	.	TGTGCCAGCAGCTGGGGGGGAGGAGGGTATAGCAATCAGCCCCAGCATTTT	CASSWGGGGYSNQPQHF
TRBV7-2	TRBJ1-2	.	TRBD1	TGTGCCAGCAGCTTACAAAACCCAGGGGGCCGGTATGGCTACACCTTC	CASSLQNPGGRYGYTF
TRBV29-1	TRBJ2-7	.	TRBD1	TGCAGCGGAACCGGGACAGGGGGTTTCGACTCCTACGAGCAGTACTTC	CSGTGTGGFDSYEQYF
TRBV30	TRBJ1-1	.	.	TGTGCCTGGAGTGTACTGGCCACTAGCCAAGCTTTCTTT	CAWSVLATSQAFF
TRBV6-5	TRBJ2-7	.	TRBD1	TGTGCCAGCAGCTCCCAGGGGGACGAGCAGTACTTC	CASSSQGDEQYF
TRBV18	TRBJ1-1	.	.	TGTGCCAGCTCACCCTTCGGGGAGGGGACTGAAGCTTTCTTT	CASSPFGEGTEAFF
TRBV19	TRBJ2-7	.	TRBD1	TGTGCCAGTAGTGCCCGTCCTGGACAGGAAAACTACGAGCAGTACTTC	CASSARPGQENYEQYF
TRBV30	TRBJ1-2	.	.	TGTGCCTGGAGTCGGCAGGGACTCAACTATGGCTACACCTTC	CAWSRQGLNYGYTF
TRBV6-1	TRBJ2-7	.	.	TGTGCCAGCAGTGAGAAACTAGATTACGAGCAGTACTTC	CASSEKLDYEQYF
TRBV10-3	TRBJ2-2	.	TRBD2	TGTGCCACCCTTCGAGGACTAGCGGTAACCGGGGAGCTGTTTTTT	CATLRGLAVTGELFF
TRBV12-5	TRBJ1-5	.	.	TGTGCTAGTGGTCCAGGGATGGGTGGCAATCAGCCCCAGCATTTT	CASGPGMGGNQPQHF
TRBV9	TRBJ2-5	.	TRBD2	TGTGCCAGCAGCGTAGCTAGGTCTAGCGGGCAAGAGACCCAGTACTTC	CASSVARSSGQETQYF
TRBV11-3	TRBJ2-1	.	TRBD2	TGTGCCAGCAGCTTAGTTGGGACTAGAGGTGTACACAATGAGCAGTTCTTC	CASSLVGTRGVHNEQFF
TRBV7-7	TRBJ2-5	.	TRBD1	TGTGCTAGCAGCTTAGGCGGGACAGGGGTTAGGGAGACCCAGTACTTC	CASSLGGTGVRETQYF
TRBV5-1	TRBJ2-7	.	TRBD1	TGCGCCAGCAGCCAAAGAGGGACAGGGACCCACGAGCAGTACTTC	CASSQRGTGTHEQYF
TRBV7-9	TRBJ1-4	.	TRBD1	TGTGCCAGCAGCACGGGACAGGGGGAAGAAAAACTGTTTTTT	CASSTGQGEEKLFF
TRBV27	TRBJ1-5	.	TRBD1	TGTGCCAGCAGTGAAAACCCACAGGGGCAGGATCAGCCCCAGCATTTT	CASSENPQGQDQPQHF
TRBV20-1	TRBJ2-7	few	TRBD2	TGCAGTGCCGGGACTAGGGAGCAGTACTTC	CSAGTREQYF
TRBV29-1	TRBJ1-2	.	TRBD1	TGCAGCGTTGGACAGGGGGTACGTGGCTACACCTTC	CSVGQGVRGYTF
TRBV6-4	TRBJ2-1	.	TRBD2	TGTGCCAGCAGTCAGGAGCTAGCGGGACACAATGAGCAGTTCTTC	CASSQELAGHNEQFF
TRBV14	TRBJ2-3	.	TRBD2	TGTGCCAGCAGTAAACTAGCGGGAGCTTCCGGATTAGATACGCAGTATTTT	CASSKLAGASGLDTQYF
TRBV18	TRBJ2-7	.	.	TGTGCCAGCGCCTCCTATGAGAACGAGCAGTACTTC	CASASYENEQYF
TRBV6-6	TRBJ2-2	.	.	TGTGCCAGCAGTCCCCGGGCGAACACCGGGGAGCTGTTTTTT	CASSPRANTGELFF
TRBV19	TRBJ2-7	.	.	TGTGCCAGTAGTATGTCAGGGTATCGCCACGAGCAGTACTTC	CASSMSGYRHEQYF